Listed below are T cell receptor beta chains from one sample, sequenced in a study of shared clonotypes between healthy human individuals. Sequenced by immunoSEQ multiplex PCR; TCRdb stores in-frame clones only, minus some. The sample holds around 2,000,000 clones, around 93% seen once. What was sequenced was naive CD8+ T cells from PBMCs. These receptors all stem from a man younger than 30 in good health. Some clones in this sample may be carry-over from other donors' samples. Both conserved end residues are part of each CDR3. A D gene is named only where the DNA matches it firmly. Clone size is stated in some rows and not others, as once, few, many or a class when expanded.

clone_size: .
j_call: TRBJ1-5
d_call: .
v_call: TRBV10-2
cdr3_aa: CASSRDINQPQHF
cdr3_nt: TGCGCCAGCAGCCGGGACATCAATCAGCCCCAGCATTTT

clone_size: once
j_call: TRBJ2-7
d_call: TRBD1
v_call: TRBV6-1
cdr3_aa: CASRQAGGWYEQYF
cdr3_nt: TGTGCCAGCAGACAAGCAGGGGGCTGGTACGAGCAGTACTTC

clone_size: .
j_call: TRBJ2-2
d_call: TRBD2
v_call: TRBV7-9
cdr3_aa: CASRAGLAGQTGELFF
cdr3_nt: TGTGCCAGCAGAGCAGGCCTAGCGGGACAGACCGGGGAGCTGTTTTTT

clone_size: .
j_call: TRBJ2-1
d_call: TRBD1
v_call: TRBV19
cdr3_aa: CASSLRQGTAEQFF
cdr3_nt: TGTGCCAGTAGTCTGAGACAGGGAACCGCTGAGCAGTTCTTC

clone_size: .
j_call: TRBJ1-1
d_call: .
v_call: TRBV5-1
cdr3_aa: CASSTHPGFSTEAFF
cdr3_nt: TGCGCCAGCAGTACTCATCCTGGTTTTTCCACTGAAGCTTTCTTT

clone_size: .
j_call: TRBJ1-5
d_call: .
v_call: TRBV19
cdr3_aa: CASITVWGSDQPQHF
cdr3_nt: TGTGCCAGTATCACTGTCTGGGGGTCGGATCAGCCCCAGCATTTT

clone_size: .
j_call: TRBJ1-2
d_call: .
v_call: TRBV11-2
cdr3_aa: CASSFGGLGGYTF
cdr3_nt: TGTGCCAGCAGCTTTGGGGGCCTCGGAGGCTACACCTTC

clone_size: .
j_call: TRBJ2-7
d_call: TRBD2
v_call: TRBV9
cdr3_aa: CASSVAPESGSYYEQYF
cdr3_nt: TGTGCCAGCAGCGTAGCTCCCGAGAGCGGGAGTTACTACGAGCAGTACTTC

clone_size: .
j_call: TRBJ1-5
d_call: .
v_call: TRBV6-6
cdr3_aa: CASSPLYYQPQHF
cdr3_nt: TGTGCCAGCAGTCCACTGTACTATCAGCCCCAGCATTTT

clone_size: .
j_call: TRBJ2-1
d_call: .
v_call: TRBV15
cdr3_aa: CATSRERREPYNEQFF
cdr3_nt: TGTGCCACCAGCAGAGAACGAAGGGAGCCCTACAATGAGCAGTTCTTC